Below are 5 T cell receptor beta chains sequenced from a single sample in a study of T cells in Graves' hyperthyroidism and ophthalmopathy. Amplified regions were TCR beta CDR3 sequences from RNA transcripts. Researchers ran a first-round RT-PCR on the TCR CDR3 using the HTBI primer set. Via MiXCR, TCRdb re-called the multiplex PCR reads, giving one row per CDR3 protein. Here the sample spans about 710,000 distinct CDR3 sequences, 16% being singletons. Sequencing input: blood. The origin of the receptors is a man between 18 and 35 years old with Graves' hyperthyroidism.

The V call is TRBV27, the J call TRBJ2-7; 9 bases align to TRBD1. Trimming cost V 11 bases and J 4 bases; bases outside gene matches: 9. Germline values: CDR1 MNHEY, CDR2 SMNVEV (reference sequence). This CDR3 has 13 amino acids. This CDR3 is CARSGQGFYEQYF. The CDR3 coding sequence is TGTGCCCGCTCGGGACAGGGTTTTTACGAGCAGTACTTC.

This clonotype came up a few times. The V and J genes are TRBV6-2 or TRBV6-3 and TRBJ1-6; the D is unclear. Trimming removed 6 bases at V and 7 bases at J, with 13 bases between. Per germline, CDR1 MNHEY and CDR2 SVGEGT. This CDR3 is built from 14 residues. As DNA, the CDR3 is TGTGCCAGCAGGAAACAACCAGGAAATTCACCCCTCCACTTT. This translates into CASRKQPGNSPLHF.

The rearrangement links TRBV19 to TRBJ2-1, with 7 bases that match TRBD2. CDR1 and CDR2 from the germline V gene are LNHDA and SQIVND (reference sequence). V dropped 7 bases and J dropped 0; count of bases not matched to a gene: 18. This CDR3 contains 19 residues. CDR3 coding DNA: TGTGCCAGTACCCAGCGGTATGGTAGCGGGCCTAACTCCTACAATGAGCAGTTCTTC. It encodes CASTQRYGSGPNSYNEQFF.

This clonotype is a singleton in its sample. Since a much larger clone is just one base distant, this may be a read error. V and J are TRBV11-2 and TRBJ2-7, with 12 bases fitting TRBD1. The J call could be wrong; TRBJ2-1 is a better fit for the DNA end. Germline CDR1 reads SGHAT; CDR2 reads FQNNGV. The CDR3 has 16 amino acids. The CDR3 sequence: CASSLGPGQGAYEQFF. Written as DNA, the CDR3 is TGTGCCAGCAGCTTAGGGCCGGGACAGGGGGCATACGAGCAGTTCTTC.

This clonotype was detected only a few times. This chain joins TRBV28 and TRBJ2-3, with D possibly TRBD2 on 7 matching bases. The V end lost 6 bases, the J end lost 5 bases, and 15 bases lay between the germline ends. This CDR3 has 14 amino acids. Germline CDR1 and CDR2: MDHEN and SYDVKM. The CDR3 DNA reads as TGTGCCAGCAGACTACAGGGAGGGATAGATACGCAGTATTTT. Translating it yields CASRLQGGIDTQYF.